This T cell receptor (beta chain) appears in the sequencing data of a study of tumor-infiltrating lymphocytes in glioblastoma multiforme. Germline V CDR1 and CDR2: MNHEY, SVGEGT. The germline V and J ends were trimmed by 0 bases and 5 bases, with 11 bases remaining between them. The CDR3 totals 15 residues. Multiple V-beta primers and a C-beta primer amplified TCRB from RNA. TCRdb itself ran the multiplex PCR reads through MiXCR, one entry per CDR3 protein. The data show about 10,000 distinct CDR3 sequences, roughly 65% seen once. This receptor was obtained from a male donor with glioblastoma. What was sequenced was brain tumor tissue. The genes are TRBV6-2 or TRBV6-3 and TRBJ1-5, with D maybe TRBD1 (5 bases). The CDR3 DNA is TGTGCCAGCAGTTACTCGGTAGGGGAAGATCAGCCCCAGCATTTT. Its translation is CASSYSVGEDQPQHF.